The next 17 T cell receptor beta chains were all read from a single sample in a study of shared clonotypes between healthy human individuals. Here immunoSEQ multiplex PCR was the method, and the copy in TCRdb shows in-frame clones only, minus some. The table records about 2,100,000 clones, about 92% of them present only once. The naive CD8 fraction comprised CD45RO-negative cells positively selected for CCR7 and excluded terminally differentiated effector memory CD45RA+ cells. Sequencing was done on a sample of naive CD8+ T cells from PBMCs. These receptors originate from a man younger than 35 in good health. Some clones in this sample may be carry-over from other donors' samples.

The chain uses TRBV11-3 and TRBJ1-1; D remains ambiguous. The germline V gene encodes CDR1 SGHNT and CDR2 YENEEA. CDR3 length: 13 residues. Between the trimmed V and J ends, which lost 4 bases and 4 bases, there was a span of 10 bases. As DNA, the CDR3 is TGTGCCAGCAGCTCAATAATGGGCACTGAAGCTTTCTTT. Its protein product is CASSSIMGTEAFF.

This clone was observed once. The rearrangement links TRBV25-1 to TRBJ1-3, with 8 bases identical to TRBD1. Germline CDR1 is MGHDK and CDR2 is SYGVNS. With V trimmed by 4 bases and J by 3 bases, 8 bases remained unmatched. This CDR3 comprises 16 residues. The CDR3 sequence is CASSGPTRGHGNTIYF. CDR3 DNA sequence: TGTGCCAGCAGTGGACCCACCAGGGGGCATGGAAACACCATATATTTT.

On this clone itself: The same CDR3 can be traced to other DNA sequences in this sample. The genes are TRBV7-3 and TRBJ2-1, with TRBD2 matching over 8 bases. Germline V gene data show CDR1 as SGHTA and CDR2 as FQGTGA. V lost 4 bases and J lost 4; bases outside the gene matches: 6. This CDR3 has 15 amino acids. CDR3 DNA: TGTGCCAGCAGCTCCGGGACTAGTGGTTACAATGAGCAGTTCTTC. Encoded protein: CASSSGTSGYNEQFF.

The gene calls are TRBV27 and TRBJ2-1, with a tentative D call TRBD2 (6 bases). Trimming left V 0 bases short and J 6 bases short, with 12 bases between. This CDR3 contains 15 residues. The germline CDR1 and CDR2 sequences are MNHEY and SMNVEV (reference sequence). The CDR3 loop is CASSLSSSAFNEQFF. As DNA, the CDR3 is TGTGCCAGCAGTTTATCTTCTAGCGCGTTCAATGAGCAGTTCTTC.

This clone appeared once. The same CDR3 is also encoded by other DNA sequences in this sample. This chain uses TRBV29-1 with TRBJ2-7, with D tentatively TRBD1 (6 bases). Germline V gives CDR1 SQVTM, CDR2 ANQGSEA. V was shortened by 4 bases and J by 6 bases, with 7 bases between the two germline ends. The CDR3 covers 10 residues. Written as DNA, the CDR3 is TGCAGCGTTGGGGGGCCCGAGCAGTACTTC. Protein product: CSVGGPEQYF.

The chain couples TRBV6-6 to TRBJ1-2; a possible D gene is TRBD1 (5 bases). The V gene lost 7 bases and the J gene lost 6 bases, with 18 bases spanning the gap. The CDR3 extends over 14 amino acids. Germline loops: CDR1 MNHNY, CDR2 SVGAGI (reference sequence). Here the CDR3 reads CASTKRDLYNGYTF. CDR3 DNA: TGTGCCAGCACCAAACGGGACCTATATAATGGCTACACCTTC.

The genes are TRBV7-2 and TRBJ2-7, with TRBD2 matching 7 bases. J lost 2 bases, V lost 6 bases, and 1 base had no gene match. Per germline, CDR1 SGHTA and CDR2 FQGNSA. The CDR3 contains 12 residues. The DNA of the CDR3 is TGTGCCAGCAGGGGGGGGACCTACGAGCAGTACTTC. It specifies CASRGGTYEQYF.

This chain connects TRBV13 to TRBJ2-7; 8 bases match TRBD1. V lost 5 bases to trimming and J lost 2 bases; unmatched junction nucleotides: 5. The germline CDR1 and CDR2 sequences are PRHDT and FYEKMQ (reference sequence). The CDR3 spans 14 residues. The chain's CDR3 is CASSPGQAPYEQYF. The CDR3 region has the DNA TGTGCCAGCAGCCCGGGACAGGCCCCCTACGAGCAGTACTTC.

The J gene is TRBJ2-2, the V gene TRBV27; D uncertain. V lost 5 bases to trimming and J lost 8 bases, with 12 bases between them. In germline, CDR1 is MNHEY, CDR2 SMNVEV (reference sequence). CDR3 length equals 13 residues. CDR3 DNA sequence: TGTGCCAGCAGTCCCTCCCTGGGGGGGGAGCTGTTTTTT. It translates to CASSPSLGGELFF.

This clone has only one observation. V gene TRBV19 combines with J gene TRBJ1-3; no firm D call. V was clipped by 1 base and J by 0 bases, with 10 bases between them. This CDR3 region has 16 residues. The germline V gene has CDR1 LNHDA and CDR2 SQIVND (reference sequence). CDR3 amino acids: CASSIGYGISGNTIYF. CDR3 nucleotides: TGTGCCAGTAGTATAGGGTACGGGATCTCTGGAAACACCATATATTTT.

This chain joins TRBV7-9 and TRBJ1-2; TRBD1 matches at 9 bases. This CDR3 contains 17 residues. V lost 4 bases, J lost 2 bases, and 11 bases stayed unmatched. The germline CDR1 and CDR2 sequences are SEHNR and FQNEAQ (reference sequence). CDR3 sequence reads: CASSSRQGVGSNYGYTF. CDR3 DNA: TGTGCCAGCAGCTCCCGACAGGGGGTTGGGTCGAACTATGGCTACACCTTC.

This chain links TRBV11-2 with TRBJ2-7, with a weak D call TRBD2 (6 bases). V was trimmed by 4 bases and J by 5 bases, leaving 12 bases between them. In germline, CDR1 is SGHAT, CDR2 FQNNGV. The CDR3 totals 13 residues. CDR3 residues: CASSSELADEQYF. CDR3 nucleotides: TGTGCCAGCAGCTCAGAACTAGCCGACGAGCAGTACTTC.

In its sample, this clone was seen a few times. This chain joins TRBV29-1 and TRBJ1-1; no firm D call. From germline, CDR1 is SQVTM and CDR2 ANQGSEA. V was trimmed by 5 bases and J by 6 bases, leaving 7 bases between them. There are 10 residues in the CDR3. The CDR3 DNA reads TGCAGCGTTAGGAGAGCTGAAGCTTTCTTT. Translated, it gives CSVRRAEAFF.

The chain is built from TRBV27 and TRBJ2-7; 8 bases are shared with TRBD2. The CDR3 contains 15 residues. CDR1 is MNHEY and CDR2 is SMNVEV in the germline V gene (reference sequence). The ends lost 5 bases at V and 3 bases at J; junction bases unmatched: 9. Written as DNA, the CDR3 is TGTGCCAGCAGTGACATAGCGGGATCAGGCTACGAGCAGTACTTC. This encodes CASSDIAGSGYEQYF.

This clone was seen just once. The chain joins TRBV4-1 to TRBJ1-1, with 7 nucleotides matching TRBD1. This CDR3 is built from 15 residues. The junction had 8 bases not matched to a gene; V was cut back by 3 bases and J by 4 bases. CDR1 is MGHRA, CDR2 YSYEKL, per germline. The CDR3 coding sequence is TGCGCCAGCAGCCAGAGGCCGGGACAGCCCACTGAAGCTTTCTTT. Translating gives CASSQRPGQPTEAFF.

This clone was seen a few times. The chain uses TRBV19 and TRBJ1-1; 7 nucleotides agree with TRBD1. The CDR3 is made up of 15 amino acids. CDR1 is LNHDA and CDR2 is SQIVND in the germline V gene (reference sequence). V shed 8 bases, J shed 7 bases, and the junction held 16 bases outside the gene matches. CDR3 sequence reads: CASGPGHGQDYEAFF. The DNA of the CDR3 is TGTGCCAGTGGGCCGGGTCATGGACAGGACTATGAAGCTTTCTTT.

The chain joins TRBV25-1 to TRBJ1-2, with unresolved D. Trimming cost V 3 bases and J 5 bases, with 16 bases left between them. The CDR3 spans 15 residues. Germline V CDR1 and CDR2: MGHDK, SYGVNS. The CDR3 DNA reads TGTGCCAGCAGTGAGGGGATAGGGAAACAATATGGCTACACCTTC. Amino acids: CASSEGIGKQYGYTF.